The T cell receptor beta chain under discussion was sequenced for a study of PD-L1 blockade in urothelial cancer. Study-level background: When patients started atezolizumab around 2014, it was given at 1,200 mg intravenously every 3 weeks. Blood was analyzed 3 weeks (second dose) and 6 weeks after treatment start.

Time point in this sample: peripheral blood 6 weeks after treatment start. The protocol was immunoSEQ multiplex PCR, while the TCRdb copy is restricted to in-frame clones and leaves out a portion. This table has about 76,000 clones, about 91% appearing once. The CDR3 runs to 16 residues. The V end lost 1 base, the J end lost 0 bases, and 11 bases lay between the germline ends. Germline loops: CDR1 SEHNR, CDR2 FQNEAQ (reference sequence). The rearrangement uses TRBV7-9 and TRBJ2-3, with D tentatively TRBD2 (5 bases). The material sequenced was PBMCs, taken around atezolizumab (anti-PD-L1) treatment. This clonotype was obtained from a woman over 75 with urothelial cancer. CDR3 sequence reads: CASSLGGVASTDTQYF. The DNA of the CDR3 is TGTGCCAGCAGCTTAGGTGGAGTAGCGAGCACAGATACGCAGTATTTT.